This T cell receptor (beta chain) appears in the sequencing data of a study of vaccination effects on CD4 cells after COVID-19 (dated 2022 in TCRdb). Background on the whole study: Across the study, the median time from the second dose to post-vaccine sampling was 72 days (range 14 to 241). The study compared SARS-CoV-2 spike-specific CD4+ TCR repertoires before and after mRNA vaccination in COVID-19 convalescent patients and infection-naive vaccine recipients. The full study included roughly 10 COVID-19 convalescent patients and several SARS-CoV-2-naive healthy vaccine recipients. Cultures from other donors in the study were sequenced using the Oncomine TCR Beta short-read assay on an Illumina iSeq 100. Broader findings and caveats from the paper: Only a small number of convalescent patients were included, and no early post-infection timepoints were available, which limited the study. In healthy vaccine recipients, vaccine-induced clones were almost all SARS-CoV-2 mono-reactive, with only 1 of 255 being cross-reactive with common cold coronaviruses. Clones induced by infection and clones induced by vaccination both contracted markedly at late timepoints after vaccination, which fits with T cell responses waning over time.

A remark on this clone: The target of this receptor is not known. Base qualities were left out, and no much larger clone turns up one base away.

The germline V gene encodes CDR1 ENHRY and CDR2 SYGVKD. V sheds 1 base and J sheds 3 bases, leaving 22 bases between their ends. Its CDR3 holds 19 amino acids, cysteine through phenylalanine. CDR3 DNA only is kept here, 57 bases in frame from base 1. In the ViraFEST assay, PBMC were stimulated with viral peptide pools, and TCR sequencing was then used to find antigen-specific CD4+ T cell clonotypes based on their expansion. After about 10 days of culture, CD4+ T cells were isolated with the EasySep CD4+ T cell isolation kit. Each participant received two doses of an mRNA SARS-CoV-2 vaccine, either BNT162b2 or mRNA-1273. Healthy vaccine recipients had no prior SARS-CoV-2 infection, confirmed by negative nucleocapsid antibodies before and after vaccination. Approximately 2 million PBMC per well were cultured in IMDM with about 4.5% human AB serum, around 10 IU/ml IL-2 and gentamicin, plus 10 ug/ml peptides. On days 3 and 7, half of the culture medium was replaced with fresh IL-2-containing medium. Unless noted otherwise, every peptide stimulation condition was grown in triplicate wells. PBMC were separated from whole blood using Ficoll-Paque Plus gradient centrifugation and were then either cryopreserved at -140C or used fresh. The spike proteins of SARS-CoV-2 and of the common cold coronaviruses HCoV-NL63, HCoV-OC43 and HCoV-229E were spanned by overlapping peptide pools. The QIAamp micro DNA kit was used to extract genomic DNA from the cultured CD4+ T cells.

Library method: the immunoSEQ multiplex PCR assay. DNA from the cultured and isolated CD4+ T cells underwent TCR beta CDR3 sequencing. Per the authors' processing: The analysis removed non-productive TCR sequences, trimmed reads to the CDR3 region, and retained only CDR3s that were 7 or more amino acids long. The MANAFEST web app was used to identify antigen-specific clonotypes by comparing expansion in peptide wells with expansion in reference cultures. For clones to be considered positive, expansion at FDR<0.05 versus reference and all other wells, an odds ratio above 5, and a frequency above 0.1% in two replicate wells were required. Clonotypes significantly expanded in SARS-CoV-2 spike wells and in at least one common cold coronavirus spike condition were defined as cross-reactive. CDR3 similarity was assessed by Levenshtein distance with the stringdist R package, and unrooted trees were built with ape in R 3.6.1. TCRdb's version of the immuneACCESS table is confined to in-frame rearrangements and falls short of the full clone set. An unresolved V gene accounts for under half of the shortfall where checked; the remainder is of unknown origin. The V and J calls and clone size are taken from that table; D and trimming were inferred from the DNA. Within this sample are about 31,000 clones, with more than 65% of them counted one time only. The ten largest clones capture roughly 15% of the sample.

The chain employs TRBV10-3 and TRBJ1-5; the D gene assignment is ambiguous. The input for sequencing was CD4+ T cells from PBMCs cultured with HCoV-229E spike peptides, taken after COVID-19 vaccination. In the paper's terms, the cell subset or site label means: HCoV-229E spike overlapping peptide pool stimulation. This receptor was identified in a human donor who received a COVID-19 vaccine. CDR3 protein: CAISEFGVTTSSPNQPQHF. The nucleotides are TGTGCCATCAGTGAGTTCGGGGTCACTACCTCTAGTCCCAATCAGCCCCAGCATTTT.